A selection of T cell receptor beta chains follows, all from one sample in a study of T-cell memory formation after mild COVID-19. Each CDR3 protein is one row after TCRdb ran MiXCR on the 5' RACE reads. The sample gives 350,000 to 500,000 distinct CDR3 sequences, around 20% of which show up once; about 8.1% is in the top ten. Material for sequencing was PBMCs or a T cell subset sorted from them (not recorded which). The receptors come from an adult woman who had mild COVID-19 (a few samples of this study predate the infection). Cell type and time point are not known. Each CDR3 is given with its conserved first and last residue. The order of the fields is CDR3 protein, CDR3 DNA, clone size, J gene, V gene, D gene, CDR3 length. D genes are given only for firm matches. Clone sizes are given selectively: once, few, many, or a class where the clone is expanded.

CASSPPTSGSLNEQFF | TGTGCCAGCAGCCCACCGACTAGCGGGAGTCTCAATGAGCAGTTCTTC | few | TRBJ2-1 | TRBV11-3 | TRBD2 | 16
CASSLGGQGTDTQYF | TGCGCCAGCAGCTTGGGGGGACAGGGTACAGATACGCAGTATTTT | many | TRBJ2-3 | TRBV5-1 | TRBD1 | 15
CASSEKVAGIAKNIQYF | TGTGCCAGCAGTGAAAAGGTAGCGGGGATAGCCAAAAACATTCAGTACTTC | . | TRBJ2-4 | TRBV2 | TRBD2 | 17
CASSLGAGELRAFF | TGTGCCAGCAGCTTAGGGGCAGGAGAGTTGAGAGCTTTCTTT | . | TRBJ1-1 | TRBV7-2 | . | 14
CATSVGGRVSGANVLTF | TGTGCCACCAGCGTAGGCGGGAGAGTCTCTGGGGCCAACGTCCTGACTTTC | . | TRBJ2-6 | TRBV24-1 | TRBD2 | 17
CSASGIPYNEQFF | TGCAGTGCTTCCGGGATTCCTTACAATGAGCAGTTCTTC | . | TRBJ2-1 | TRBV20-1 | . | 13
CASSSPDLGAKNIQYF | TGTGCCAGCAGTTCCCCGGACCTAGGAGCCAAAAACATTCAGTACTTC | few | TRBJ2-4 | TRBV6-2/TRBV6-3 | . | 16
CASTPWGDRDYEQYF | TGCGCCAGCACCCCTTGGGGGGACAGGGACTACGAGCAGTACTTC | . | TRBJ2-7 | TRBV5-1 | TRBD1 | 15
CASSQGATGGFEQYF | TGCGCCAGCAGCCAAGGTGCGACAGGGGGCTTCGAGCAGTACTTC | once | TRBJ2-7 | TRBV4-3 | TRBD1 | 15
CASSPDLWGNQPQHF | TGCGCCAGCAGCCCGGACCTTTGGGGCAATCAGCCCCAGCATTTT | many | TRBJ1-5 | TRBV4-3 | . | 15